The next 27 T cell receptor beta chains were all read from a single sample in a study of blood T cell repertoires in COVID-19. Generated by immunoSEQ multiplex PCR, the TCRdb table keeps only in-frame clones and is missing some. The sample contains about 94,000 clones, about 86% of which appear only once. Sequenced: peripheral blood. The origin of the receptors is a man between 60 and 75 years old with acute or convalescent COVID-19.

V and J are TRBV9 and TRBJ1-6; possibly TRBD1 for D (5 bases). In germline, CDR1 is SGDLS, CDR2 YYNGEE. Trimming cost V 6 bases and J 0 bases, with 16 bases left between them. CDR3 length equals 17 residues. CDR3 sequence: CASINWGRSSYNSPLHF. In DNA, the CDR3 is TGTGCCAGCATTAATTGGGGCAGGAGCTCCTATAATTCACCCCTCCACTTT.

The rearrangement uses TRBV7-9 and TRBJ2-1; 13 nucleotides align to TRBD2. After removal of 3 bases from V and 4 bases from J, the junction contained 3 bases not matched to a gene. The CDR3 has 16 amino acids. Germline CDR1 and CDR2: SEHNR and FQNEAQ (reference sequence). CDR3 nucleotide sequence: TGTGCCAGCAGCTTCACGACTAGCGGGGGGTACAATGAGCAGTTCTTC. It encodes CASSFTTSGGYNEQFF.

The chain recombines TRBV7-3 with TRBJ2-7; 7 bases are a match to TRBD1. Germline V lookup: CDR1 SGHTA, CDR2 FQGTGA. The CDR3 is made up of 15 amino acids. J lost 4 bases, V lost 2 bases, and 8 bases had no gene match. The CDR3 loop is CASSLQGTALYEQYF. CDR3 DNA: TGTGCCAGCAGCTTACAAGGGACAGCACTTTACGAGCAGTACTTC.

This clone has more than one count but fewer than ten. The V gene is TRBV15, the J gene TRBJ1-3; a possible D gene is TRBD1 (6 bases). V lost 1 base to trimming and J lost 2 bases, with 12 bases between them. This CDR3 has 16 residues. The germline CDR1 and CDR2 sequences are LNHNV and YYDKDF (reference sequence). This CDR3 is CATSRGDPGAGNTIYF. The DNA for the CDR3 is TGTGCCACCAGCAGAGGGGACCCAGGGGCTGGAAACACCATATATTTT.

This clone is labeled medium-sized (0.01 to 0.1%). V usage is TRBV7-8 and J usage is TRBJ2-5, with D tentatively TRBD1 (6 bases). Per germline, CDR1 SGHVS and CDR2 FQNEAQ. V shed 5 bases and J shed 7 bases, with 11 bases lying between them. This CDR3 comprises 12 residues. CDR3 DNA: TGTGCCAGCAGCCCTCAGGGGACGACCCAGTACTTC. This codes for CASSPQGTTQYF.

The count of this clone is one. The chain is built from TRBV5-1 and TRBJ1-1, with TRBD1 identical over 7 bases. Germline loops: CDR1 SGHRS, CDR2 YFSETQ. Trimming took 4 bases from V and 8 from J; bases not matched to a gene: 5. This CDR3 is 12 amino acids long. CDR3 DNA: TGCGCCAGCAGCCTAGGACAGGACGAAGCTTTCTTT. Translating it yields CASSLGQDEAFF.

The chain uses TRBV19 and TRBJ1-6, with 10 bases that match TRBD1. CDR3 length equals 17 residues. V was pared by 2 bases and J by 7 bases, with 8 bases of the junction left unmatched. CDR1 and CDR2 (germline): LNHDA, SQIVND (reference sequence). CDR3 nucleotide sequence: TGTGCCAGTAGTATAAGTTTGCTGGGACAGGGGAATTCACCCCTCCACTTT. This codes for CASSISLLGQGNSPLHF. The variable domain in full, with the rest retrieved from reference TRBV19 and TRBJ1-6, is DGGITQSPKYLFRKEGQNVTLSCEQNLNHDAMYWYRQDPGQGLRLIYYSQIVNDFQKGDIAEGYSVSREKKESFPLTVTSAQKNPTAFYLCASSISLLGQGNSPLHFGNGTRLTVT.

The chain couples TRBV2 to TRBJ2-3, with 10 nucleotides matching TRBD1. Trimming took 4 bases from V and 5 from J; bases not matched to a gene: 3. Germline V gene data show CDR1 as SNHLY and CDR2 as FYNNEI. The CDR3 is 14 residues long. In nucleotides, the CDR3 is TGTGCCAGCAGTGTAGGACAGGGGGGAGATACGCAGTATTTT. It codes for CASSVGQGGDTQYF.

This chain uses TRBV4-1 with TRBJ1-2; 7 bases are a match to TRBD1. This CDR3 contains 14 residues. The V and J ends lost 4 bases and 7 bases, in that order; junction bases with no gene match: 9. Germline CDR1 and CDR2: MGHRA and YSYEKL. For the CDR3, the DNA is TGCGCCAGCAGCCGCACGGGACAGTCTGCTGGCTACACCTTC. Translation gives CASSRTGQSAGYTF.

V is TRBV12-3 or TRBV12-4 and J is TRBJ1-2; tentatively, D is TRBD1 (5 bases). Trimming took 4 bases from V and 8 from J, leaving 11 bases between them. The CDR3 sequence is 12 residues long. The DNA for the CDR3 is TGTGCCAGCAGTTACGGGGGTCTCGGCTACACCTTC. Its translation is CASSYGGLGYTF.

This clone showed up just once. In DNA, the CDR3 is TGTGCCAGCAGCACCCGGACTAGCGGGGGGGCCCATTCCGAGCAGTACTTC. It yields the protein CASSTRTSGGAHSEQYF. The chain combines TRBV4-2 with TRBJ2-7; 15 bases fit TRBD2. J gave up 6 bases and V 5 bases, and 11 bases lay outside the gene matches. The CDR3 is made up of 17 amino acids. Germline CDR1 is LGHNA and CDR2 is YNFKEQ.

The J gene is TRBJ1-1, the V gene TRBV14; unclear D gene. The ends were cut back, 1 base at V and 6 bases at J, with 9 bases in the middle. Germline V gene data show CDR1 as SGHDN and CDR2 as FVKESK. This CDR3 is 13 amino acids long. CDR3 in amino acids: CASSQVRISEAFF. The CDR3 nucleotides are TGTGCCAGCAGCCAAGTGAGGATCTCTGAAGCTTTCTTT.

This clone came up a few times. CDR3 sequence reads: CASSGGTGEKLFF. The DNA for the CDR3 is TGTGCCAGCAGCGGAGGGACGGGCGAAAAACTGTTTTTT. This chain connects TRBV5-5 to TRBJ1-4; tentative D call: TRBD1 (5 bases). From germline, CDR1 is SGHKS and CDR2 YYEKEE (reference sequence). With 4 bases removed from V and 8 bases from J, the gap between germline ends came to 12 bases. CDR3 length equals 13 residues.

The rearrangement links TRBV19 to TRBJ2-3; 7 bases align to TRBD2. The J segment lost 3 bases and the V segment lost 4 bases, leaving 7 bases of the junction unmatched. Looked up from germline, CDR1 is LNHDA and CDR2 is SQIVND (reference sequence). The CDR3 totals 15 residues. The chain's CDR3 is CASSTRAGKTDTQYF. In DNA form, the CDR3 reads TGTGCCAGTAGTACCCGAGCGGGGAAGACAGATACGCAGTATTTT. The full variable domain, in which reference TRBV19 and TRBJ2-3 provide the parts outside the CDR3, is DGGITQSPKYLFRKEGQNVTLSCEQNLNHDAMYWYRQDPGQGLRLIYYSQIVNDFQKGDIAEGYSVSREKKESFPLTVTSAQKNPTAFYLCASSTRAGKTDTQYFGPGTRLTVL.

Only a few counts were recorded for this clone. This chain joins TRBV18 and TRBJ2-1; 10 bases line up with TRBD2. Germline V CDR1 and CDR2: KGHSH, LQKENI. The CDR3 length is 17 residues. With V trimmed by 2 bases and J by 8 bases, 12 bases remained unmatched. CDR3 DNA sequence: TGTGCCAGCTCACCATCAACGGGACTAGCGAGTGTATATGAGCAGTTCTTC. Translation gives CASSPSTGLASVYEQFF.

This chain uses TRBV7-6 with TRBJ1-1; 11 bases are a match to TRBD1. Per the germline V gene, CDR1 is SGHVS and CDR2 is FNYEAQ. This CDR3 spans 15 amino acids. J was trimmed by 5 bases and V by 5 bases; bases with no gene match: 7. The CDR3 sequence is CASSPGQGAQTEAFF. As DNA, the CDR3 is TGTGCCAGCAGCCCTGGACAGGGGGCGCAGACTGAAGCTTTCTTT.

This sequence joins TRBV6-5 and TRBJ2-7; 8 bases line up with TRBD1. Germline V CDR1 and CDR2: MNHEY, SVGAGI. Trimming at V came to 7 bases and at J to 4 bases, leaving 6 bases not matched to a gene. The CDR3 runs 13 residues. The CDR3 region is CASITGGRYEQYF. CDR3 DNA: TGTGCCAGCATCACAGGGGGGCGGTACGAGCAGTACTTC.

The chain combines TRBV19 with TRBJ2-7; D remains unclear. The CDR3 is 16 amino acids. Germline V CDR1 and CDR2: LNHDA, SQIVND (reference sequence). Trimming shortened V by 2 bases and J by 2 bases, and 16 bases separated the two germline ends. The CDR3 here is CASSISPATPTYEQYF. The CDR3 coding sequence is TGTGCCAGTAGTATATCCCCGGCGACACCGACCTACGAGCAGTACTTC.

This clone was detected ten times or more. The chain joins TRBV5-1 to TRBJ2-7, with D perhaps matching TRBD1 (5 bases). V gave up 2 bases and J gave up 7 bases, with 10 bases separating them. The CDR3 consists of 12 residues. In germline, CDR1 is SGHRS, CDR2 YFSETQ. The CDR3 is CASSFQGLEQYF. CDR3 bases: TGCGCCAGCAGCTTTCAGGGTTTGGAGCAGTACTTC.

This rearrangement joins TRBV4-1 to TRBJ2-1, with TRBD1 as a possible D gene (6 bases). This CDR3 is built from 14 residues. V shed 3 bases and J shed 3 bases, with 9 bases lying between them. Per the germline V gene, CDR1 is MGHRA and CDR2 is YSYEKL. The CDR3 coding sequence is TGCGCCAGCAGCCAGCAGGGGAACTACAATGAGCAGTTCTTC. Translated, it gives CASSQQGNYNEQFF.

The CDR3, as DNA: TGCAGCGTTATACTAGCGGGGGCCCTCAATGAGCAGTTCTTC. It translates to CSVILAGALNEQFF. The chain combines TRBV29-1 with TRBJ2-1, with 11 bases that match TRBD2. Germline CDR1 is SQVTM and CDR2 is ANQGSEA. V was clipped by 5 bases and J by 6 bases; unmatched bases: 6. CDR3 length: 14 amino acids.

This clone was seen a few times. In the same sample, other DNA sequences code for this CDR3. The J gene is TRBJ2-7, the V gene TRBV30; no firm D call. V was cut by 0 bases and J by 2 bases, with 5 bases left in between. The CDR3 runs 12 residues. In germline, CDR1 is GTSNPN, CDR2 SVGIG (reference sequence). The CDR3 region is CAWSVGAYEQYF. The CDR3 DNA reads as TGTGCCTGGAGTGTAGGAGCCTACGAGCAGTACTTC.

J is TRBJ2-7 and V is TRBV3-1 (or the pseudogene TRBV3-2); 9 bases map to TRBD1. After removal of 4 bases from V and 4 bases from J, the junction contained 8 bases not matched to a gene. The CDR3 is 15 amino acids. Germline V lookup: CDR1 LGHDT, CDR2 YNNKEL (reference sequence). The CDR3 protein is CASSPSDRGWYEQYF. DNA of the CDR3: TGTGCCAGCAGCCCCTCGGACAGGGGCTGGTACGAGCAGTACTTC.

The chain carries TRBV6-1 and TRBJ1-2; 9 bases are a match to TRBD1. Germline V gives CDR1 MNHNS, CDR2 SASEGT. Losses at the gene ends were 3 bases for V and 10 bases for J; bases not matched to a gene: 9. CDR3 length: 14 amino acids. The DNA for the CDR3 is TGTGCCAGCAGTGACGGACAGGGGAAGATTGACTACACCTTC. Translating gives CASSDGQGKIDYTF.

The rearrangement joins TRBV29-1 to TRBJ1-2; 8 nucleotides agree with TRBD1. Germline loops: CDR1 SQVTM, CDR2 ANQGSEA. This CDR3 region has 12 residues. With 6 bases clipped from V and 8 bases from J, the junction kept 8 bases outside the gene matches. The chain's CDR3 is CSVRGTGGGYTF. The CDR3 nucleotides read TGCAGCGTCAGAGGGACAGGAGGAGGCTACACCTTC.

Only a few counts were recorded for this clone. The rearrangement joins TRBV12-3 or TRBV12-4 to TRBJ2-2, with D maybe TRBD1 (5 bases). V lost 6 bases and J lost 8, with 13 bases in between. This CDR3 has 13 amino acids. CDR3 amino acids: CASRSSRAGELFF. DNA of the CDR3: TGTGCCAGCAGGTCATCCAGGGCGGGGGAGCTGTTTTTT.

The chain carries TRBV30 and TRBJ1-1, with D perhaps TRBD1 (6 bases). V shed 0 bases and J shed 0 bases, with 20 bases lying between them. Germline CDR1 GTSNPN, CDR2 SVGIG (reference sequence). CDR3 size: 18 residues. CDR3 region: CAWSVPWGRLRMNTEAFF. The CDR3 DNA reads TGTGCCTGGAGTGTACCCTGGGGGCGTCTCAGAATGAACACTGAAGCTTTCTTT.